The rows below give T cell receptor beta chains drawn from one sample of a study of blood T cell repertoires in COVID-19. Here immunoSEQ multiplex PCR was the method, and the copy in TCRdb shows in-frame clones only, minus some. Of a few hundred thousand clones detected, more than 80% appear once; the ten largest clones hold 10%. The sample consisted of peripheral blood. Receptors originate from a woman older than 75 with acute or convalescent COVID-19. The CDR3 runs from the conserved cysteine through the conserved F or W. A D gene is named only where the DNA matches it firmly. Size values are once, few and many counts, or a class for expanded clones, and some rows have none.

TRBD1	TRBV7-9	TRBJ2-2	NA	TGTGCCATCCCGTTCGGACAGGGGACCGGGGAGCTGTTTTTT	CAIPFGQGTGELFF
TRBD1	TRBV19	TRBJ1-1	NA	TGTGCCAGTAGTATAGTAACAGGGGGCGAGAATGAAGCTTTCTTT	CASSIVTGGENEAFF
NA	TRBV28	TRBJ1-5	NA	TGTGCCAGCAACAGGGTCCCCCAGCCCCAGCATTTT	CASNRVPQPQHF
TRBD1	TRBV2	TRBJ2-3	NA	TGTGCCAGCAACAGGGGTGCAGATACGCAGTATTTT	CASNRGADTQYF
NA	TRBV10-3	TRBJ2-3	NA	TGTGCCATCAGTGGGGAAGCGGCAGATACGCAGTATTTT	CAISGEAADTQYF
TRBD1	TRBV7-9	TRBJ1-1	many	TGTGCCAGCAGCCATGGGACAGCTGAAGCTTTCTTT	CASSHGTAEAFF
TRBD2	TRBV6-2/TRBV6-3	TRBJ2-7	NA	TGTGCCAGCAGTAAAGGGACTAGCGGCCGACACGAGCAGTACTTC	CASSKGTSGRHEQYF
NA	TRBV25-1	TRBJ2-5	NA	TGTGCCAGCACGAGGGCGGAAACAGAGACCCAGTACTTC	CASTRAETETQYF
TRBD1	TRBV7-2	TRBJ1-2	NA	TGTGCCAGCAGCTTAGCGGGACAGAGAGACCACACCTTC	CASSLAGQRDHTF
NA	TRBV6-2/TRBV6-3	TRBJ2-1	NA	TGTGCCAGCAGTTACGACATAGGTTACAATGAGCAGTTCTTC	CASSYDIGYNEQFF
NA	TRBV4-1	TRBJ1-5	few	TGCGCCAGCAGCCAAGATCCGGGTTTTAGCAATCAGCCCCAGCATTTT	CASSQDPGFSNQPQHF
TRBD2	TRBV19	TRBJ2-1	NA	TGTGCCGCGGGACTAGGACACAATGAGCAGTTCTTC	CAAGLGHNEQFF
NA	TRBV5-8	TRBJ1-1	NA	TGTGCCAGCAGCTTAATGCGGGGTACGGTGAACACTGAAGCTTTCTTT	CASSLMRGTVNTEAFF
TRBD1	TRBV24-1	TRBJ1-6	NA	TGTGCCAAACAACAGGGGGGCTATAATTCACCCCTCCACTTT	CAKQQGGYNSPLHF
NA	TRBV10-3	TRBJ1-4	NA	TGTGCCATCAGCGAAGCCGGACAGACAACTAATGAAAAACTGTTTTTT	CAISEAGQTTNEKLFF
TRBD1	TRBV27	TRBJ2-7	NA	TGTGCCAGCAGTTTGCGACAGGGCAGCTACGAGCAGTACTTC	CASSLRQGSYEQYF
NA	TRBV7-3	TRBJ1-1	NA	TGTGCCAGCAGCTTCCCCGGGAGCACTGAAGCTTTCTTT	CASSFPGSTEAFF
NA	TRBV30	TRBJ1-2	NA	TGTGCCTGGAGTGTAACCGCGTATGGCTACACCTTC	CAWSVTAYGYTF
NA	TRBV5-5	TRBJ2-2	NA	TGTGCCAGCAGCTTGGGCGGAACCGGGGAGCTGTTTTTT	CASSLGGTGELFF
TRBD1	TRBV19	TRBJ1-1	NA	TGTGCCAGTAGTATCACAGGGGGCAGGGGAAACACTGAAGCTTTCTTT	CASSITGGRGNTEAFF
NA	TRBV13	TRBJ1-1	NA	TGTGCCAGCAGCCCGGGGTGGCGGAACACTGAAGCTTTCTTT	CASSPGWRNTEAFF
NA	TRBV11-2	TRBJ2-1	NA	TGTGCCAGCAGGGGGACCGGAGGGCAGGGTGCGCGGAATGAGCAGTTCTTC	CASRGTGGQGARNEQFF
NA	TRBV28	TRBJ1-6	NA	TGTGCCAGCAGTCCCTCGGGGGGGCTAAATTCACCCCTCCACTTT	CASSPSGGLNSPLHF
NA	TRBV6-5	TRBJ2-1	NA	TGTGCCAGCAGGCAGGGTAGTCACAATGAGCAGTTCTTC	CASRQGSHNEQFF
TRBD2	TRBV11-2	TRBJ2-2	NA	TGTGCCAGCAGCTTACGAGCGGGAGCCGGGGAGCTGTTTTTT	CASSLRAGAGELFF
NA	TRBV4-3	TRBJ1-6	NA	TGCGCCAGCAGCCAAGATTTGGGGGCCATGAATTCACCCCTCCACTTT	CASSQDLGAMNSPLHF
NA	TRBV3-1/TRBV3-2	TRBJ2-5	NA	TGTGCCAGCAGCCAAGTAGAGCAGACCCAGTACTTC	CASSQVEQTQYF
TRBD1	TRBV6-5	TRBJ1-1	NA	TGTGCCAGCAGTTACTCCGAACCCCGACAGGGGGAAGCTTTCTTT	CASSYSEPRQGEAFF
NA	TRBV27	TRBJ2-3	few	TGTGCCAGCGCCCAGTATGATACGCAGTATTTT	CASAQYDTQYF
NA	TRBV10-3	TRBJ2-5	NA	TGTGCCATCAGTGGTCAGGGAAGGGAAGAGACCCAGTACTTC	CAISGQGREETQYF
TRBD1	TRBV24-1	TRBJ2-6	NA	TGTGCCACCAGCGGACAGGGGGCGGGTGGGGCCAACGTCCTGACTTTC	CATSGQGAGGANVLTF
NA	TRBV7-3	TRBJ1-3	NA	TGTGCCAGCAGCTTGACAGGTTCTGGAAACACCATATATTTT	CASSLTGSGNTIYF
TRBD2	TRBV11-3	TRBJ2-2	NA	TGTGCCAGCAGCGGACGGGGGGGGATAAACACCGGGGAGCTGTTTTTT	CASSGRGGINTGELFF
TRBD1	TRBV9	TRBJ2-7	NA	TGTGCCAGCAGCGTAGGCACAGGGGGCGGCTACGAGCAGTACTTC	CASSVGTGGGYEQYF
NA	TRBV6-2/TRBV6-3	TRBJ1-5	NA	TGTGCCAGCAGTTACAGACAAAACAATCAGCCCCAGCATTTT	CASSYRQNNQPQHF
NA	TRBV2	TRBJ1-1	once	TGTGCCAGCAGTGAATTTTGGGGCTGGGGCACTGAAGCTTTCTTT	CASSEFWGWGTEAFF
TRBD1	TRBV7-2	TRBJ1-6	NA	TGTGCCAGCAGCTTGGGACAGGGTAGTTCACCCCTCCACTTT	CASSLGQGSSPLHF
NA	TRBV4-1	TRBJ1-2	NA	TGCGCCAGCAGCCAAGGCCGAATACGGGTTAACTATGGCTACACCTTC	CASSQGRIRVNYGYTF
NA	TRBV19	TRBJ1-5	once	TGTGCCAGTAGTATAGATGGTTTGGACAGTAGCAATCAGCCCCAGCATTTT	CASSIDGLDSSNQPQHF
NA	TRBV6-2/TRBV6-3	TRBJ2-2	NA	TGTGCCAGCAGTTCCCGTACCCTCCACAGGGTACGAAACACCGGGGAGCTGTTTTTT	CASSSRTLHRVRNTGELFF
TRBD2	TRBV18	TRBJ2-7	NA	TGTGCCAGCTCACTCAGGGAGCGGGAGAGGAACGAGCAGTACTTC	CASSLRERERNEQYF
NA	TRBV6-5	TRBJ1-5	NA	TGTGCCAGCAGTTACTCCGAGGGGGATCAGCCCCAGCATTTT	CASSYSEGDQPQHF
TRBD2	TRBV19	TRBJ2-5	NA	TGTGCCAGTAGTTTAAGGGCTAGCGGGGGCCGGCAAGAGACCCAGTACTTC	CASSLRASGGRQETQYF
TRBD1	TRBV19	TRBJ1-5	NA	TGTGCCAGTAGTAAGACAGGGCTCGGCCAGCCCCAGCATTTT	CASSKTGLGQPQHF
NA	TRBV18	TRBJ2-7	NA	TGTGCCAGCTTCGAAATAGGAGGGAGCGAGCAGTACTTC	CASFEIGGSEQYF
NA	TRBV6-1	TRBJ2-7	NA	TGTGCCAGCAGTGAGTGGGGGCGCGAGCAGTACTTC	CASSEWGREQYF
TRBD1	TRBV7-2	TRBJ2-7	NA	TGTGCCAGCAGCTTAGTACAGTCACAGGGGTTCTACGAGCAGTACTTC	CASSLVQSQGFYEQYF
NA	TRBV12-3/TRBV12-4	TRBJ2-7	NA	TGTGCCAGCAGTTCCACAGCTTCCTACGAGCAGTACTTC	CASSSTASYEQYF
TRBD2	TRBV5-1	TRBJ2-7	NA	TGCGCCAGCAGCTCTCGGACTAGCGGCTACGAGCAGTACTTC	CASSSRTSGYEQYF
NA	TRBV9	TRBJ2-1	NA	TGTGCCAGCAGCGTAGTTGGCGGGCGGAGCAATGAGCAGTTCTTC	CASSVVGGRSNEQFF
NA	TRBV5-1	TRBJ2-3	NA	TGCGCCAGCAGCTCTTCTAACACAGGGTCGGATACGCAGTATTTT	CASSSSNTGSDTQYF
TRBD2	TRBV3-1/TRBV3-2	TRBJ2-5	NA	TGTGCCAGCAGCCTGACTAGCGGGGGGGCCGAGACCCAGTACTTC	CASSLTSGGAETQYF
NA	TRBV28	TRBJ1-2	few	TGTGCCAGCGGACAGGGCTACACCTTC	CASGQGYTF